This TCR beta chain is drawn from a study of blood T cell repertoires in COVID-19 (dated by TCRdb to the early 2020s). The study in broad terms: Collaborator samples came from the United States, Italy and Spain and covered acute and convalescent phases of COVID-19. The prospective study material was composed of cDNA or gDNA derived from T cells, B-cell-depleted T cells, or PBMCs. Subjects who had been exposed to COVID-19, were actively infected with it, or had recovered from it provided the deeply sampled blood TCRbeta repertoires that made up the dataset. The repertoires were released in a freely available public database intended as a resource for research on the immune response to SARS-CoV-2. The samples were drawn from the first 160 participants of the ongoing ImmuneRACE study and from 1,254 subjects provided by 6 global collaborators. Nearly every sample came with metadata listing a de-identified subject ID, COVID-19 status, age in years and sex. Where available, HLA class I and class II types were taken from metadata supplied by the sample provider and were not determined by assay-based typing.

What the research found in general, with its limitations: How much clinical and demographic metadata was included differed by source and by participant, and the metadata was provided uncurated.

TCRbeta CDR3 regions were amplified from genomic DNA by means of the immunoSEQ Assay, a bias-controlled multiplex PCR. As for how the authors treated the data: The number of nucleated cells in each sample was estimated by amplification of reference gene primers within the assay. To quantify the absolute abundance of each unique TCRbeta CDR3 rearrangement, sequence reads were collapsed and filtered. For each sample, productive Simpson clonality was calculated as the square root of Simpson's diversity index over productive rearrangements. TCRdb limited this immuneACCESS table to in-frame rearrangements with V and J called. A share of clones is missing; checked studies link under half to unresolved V genes, and the rest is unexplained. The D gene and trimming were derived from the DNA, and the V and J assignments and clone size from that table. In all, the sample holds about 160,000 clones, and 85% of those were seen once. The ten largest make up 3.3% of the sample.

About this clone itself: There is no known antigen for this receptor. No per-base quality is available; no much larger clone lies one base away.

In the germline V gene (reference sequence), CDR1 corresponds to SGHNT and CDR2 to YYREEE. Counted from cysteine to phenylalanine, this CDR3 has 14 amino acids. CDR3 DNA only is kept here, 42 bases in frame from base 1. A distance of 15 bases separates the germline ends of V and J, which lose 1 base and 8 bases respectively. Collaborating institutions collected whole blood in K2EDTA tubes following their own protocols. Collaborator samples were shipped for TCRbeta analysis as frozen whole blood, isolated PBMCs, or DNA extracted from either sample type. The sequencing input was peripheral blood. This sequence uses TRBV5-4 and TRBJ1-2; TRBD1 is a weak D gene call, 6 bases matching. The receptor comes from a human donor with acute or convalescent COVID-19. The donor label of this sample is uncertain. The CDR3 corresponds to CASSLRDTRYGYTF. The DNA is as follows: TGTGCCAGCAGCTTGCGGGACACACGTTACGGCTACACCTTC.